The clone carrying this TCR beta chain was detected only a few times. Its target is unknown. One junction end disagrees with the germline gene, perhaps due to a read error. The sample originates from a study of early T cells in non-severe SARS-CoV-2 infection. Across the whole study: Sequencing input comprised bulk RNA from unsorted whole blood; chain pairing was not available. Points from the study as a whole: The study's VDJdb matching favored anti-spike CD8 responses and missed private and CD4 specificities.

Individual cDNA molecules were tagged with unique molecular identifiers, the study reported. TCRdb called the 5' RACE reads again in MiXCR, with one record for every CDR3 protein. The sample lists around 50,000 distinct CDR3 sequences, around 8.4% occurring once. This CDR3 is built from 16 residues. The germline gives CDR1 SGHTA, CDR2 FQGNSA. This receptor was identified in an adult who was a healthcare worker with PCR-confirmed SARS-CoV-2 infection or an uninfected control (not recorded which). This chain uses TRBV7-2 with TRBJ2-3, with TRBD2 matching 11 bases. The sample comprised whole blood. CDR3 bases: TGTGCCAGCAGACCACGGACTAGCGGGTACCCAGATGCGCAGTATTTT. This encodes CASRPRTSGYPDAQYF.